This T cell receptor (beta chain) appears in the sequencing data of a study of blood T cell repertoires in COVID-19. The data were produced by immunoSEQ multiplex PCR, yet TCRdb's version contains in-frame clones alone and is incomplete. The table shows approximately 100,000 clones, with roughly 90% occurring only once. With 4 bases clipped from V and 0 bases from J, the junction kept 11 bases outside the gene matches. Germline assignment: CDR1 SGHNT and CDR2 YENEEA. This CDR3 has 18 residues. The chain employs TRBV11-3 and TRBJ2-5; 10 bases match TRBD2. Material for sequencing was peripheral blood. This clonotype originated in a man aged 70 or older with acute or convalescent COVID-19. As DNA, the CDR3 is TGTGCCAGCAGCTACCCGGGTAGCGGGGGGCCCCACCAAGAGACCCAGTACTTC. Translation: CASSYPGSGGPHQETQYF.